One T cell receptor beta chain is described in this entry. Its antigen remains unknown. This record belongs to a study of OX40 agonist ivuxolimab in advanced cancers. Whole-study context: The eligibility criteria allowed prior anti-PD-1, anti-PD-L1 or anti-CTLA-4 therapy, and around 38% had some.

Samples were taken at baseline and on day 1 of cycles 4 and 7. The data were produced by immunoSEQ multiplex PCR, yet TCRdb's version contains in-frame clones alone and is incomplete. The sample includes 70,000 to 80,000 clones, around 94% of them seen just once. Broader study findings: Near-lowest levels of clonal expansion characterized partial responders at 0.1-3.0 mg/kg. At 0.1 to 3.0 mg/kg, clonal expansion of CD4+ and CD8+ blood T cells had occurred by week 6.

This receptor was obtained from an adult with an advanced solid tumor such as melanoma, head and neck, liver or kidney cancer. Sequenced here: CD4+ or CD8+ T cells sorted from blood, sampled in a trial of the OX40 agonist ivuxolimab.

CDR3 in amino acids: CATSNRTDNYGYTF. DNA for the CDR3: TGTGCCACCAGCAACCGGACCGATAACTATGGCTACACCTTC. This chain uses TRBV15 with TRBJ1-2; D unresolved. V lost 4 bases to trimming and J lost 1 base, with 10 bases between them. Germline V gives CDR1 LNHNV, CDR2 YYDKDF (reference sequence). The CDR3 spans 14 residues.